The rows below give T cell receptor beta chains drawn from one sample of a study of early T cells in non-severe SARS-CoV-2 infection. One entry per CDR3 protein, called by TCRdb with MiXCR from the 5' RACE reads. This table has over 30,000 distinct CDR3 sequences, about 6.5% appearing once. Specimen: whole blood. The receptors here all came from an adult who was a healthcare worker with PCR-confirmed SARS-CoV-2 infection or an uninfected control (not recorded which). Each CDR3 is given with its conserved first and last residue.

j_call	v_call	cdr3_aa
TRBJ2-5	TRBV28	CASSPRTREETQYF
TRBJ1-3	TRBV20-1	CSAQDGFLSGNTIYF
TRBJ2-5	TRBV6-2/TRBV6-3	CASSYYLQETQYF
TRBJ2-4	TRBV15	CATSRDQGAVNIQYF
TRBJ2-2	TRBV11-2	CASSLGSRAPGELFF
TRBJ1-6	TRBV20-1	CSATHGEFGNSPLHF
TRBJ2-3	TRBV12-3/TRBV12-4	CASSLGGGRYTQYF
TRBJ2-6	TRBV2	CASSDFSSGANVLTF
TRBJ2-5	TRBV3-1	CASSQDRSTQYF
TRBJ2-5	TRBV6-1	CASRPGGSGAQTQYF
TRBJ1-2	TRBV4-3	CASSQETGTYGYTF
TRBJ1-6	TRBV18	CASSPGGNSPLHF
TRBJ1-3	TRBV27	CASRKTGQGNTIYF
TRBJ2-7	TRBV7-2	CASSLAGGQGAYEQYF
TRBJ2-5	TRBV5-6	CASVAALQETQYF
TRBJ2-1	TRBV20-1	CSAFRTGLEQFF
TRBJ2-3	TRBV7-2	CASSLAGGAADTQYF
TRBJ2-3	TRBV9	CASSVGRRNTAGDTQYF
TRBJ1-1	TRBV5-4	CASSLGGQGLNTEAFF
TRBJ1-1	TRBV27	CASSLMGEAFF
TRBJ2-1	TRBV28	CASSLGLPATVPPYNEQFF
TRBJ2-5	TRBV5-1	CASSLGQGTKTQYF
TRBJ2-7	TRBV10-2	CASSESGIYYEQYF
TRBJ2-7	TRBV6-6	CASSYPGASSYEQYF
TRBJ1-5	TRBV19	CASSMTGAHSNQPQHF
TRBJ2-1	TRBV6-6	CASSDYRQGANEQFF
TRBJ2-7	TRBV19	CATGQGPYEQYF
TRBJ2-7	TRBV12-3/TRBV12-4	CASTLPGGAGEQYF
TRBJ1-4	TRBV11-2	CASRSNRGEGSKLFF
TRBJ1-4	TRBV7-8	CASSLTDRNEKLFF
TRBJ2-7	TRBV3-1	CASSLRTGASSYEQYF
TRBJ2-7	TRBV7-9	CASSLGFSYEQYF
TRBJ2-5	TRBV3-1	CASSQRQGGGETQYF
TRBJ1-3	TRBV30	CAWSAGSTGNTIYF
TRBJ2-3	TRBV11-2	CASSLDLGGFYRNKFTDTQYF
TRBJ2-1	TRBV7-2	CASSADWFEQFF
TRBJ1-1	TRBV20-1	CSARRDTVLTEAFF
TRBJ2-7	TRBV6-1	CASKGRSSYEQYF
TRBJ2-7	TRBV6-4	CASSDGSGDYEQYF
TRBJ2-1	TRBV5-4	CASSGGLADNNEQFF
TRBJ2-3	TRBV7-2	CASRTRGAIADTQYF
TRBJ1-5	TRBV28	CASSFSGNNQPQHF
TRBJ1-6	TRBV11-2	CASSQAPGLSYNSPLHF
TRBJ1-5	TRBV12-3/TRBV12-4	CASSTTGGPNQPQHF
TRBJ1-2	TRBV5-6	CASSLQGRGGYTF
TRBJ1-1	TRBV18	CASSGDRNTEAFF
TRBJ1-1	TRBV20-1	CSAKRGNTEAFF
TRBJ2-3	TRBV29-1	CSAESRLVSNEDTQYF
TRBJ1-4	TRBV7-6	CATKGTARGEKLFF
TRBJ2-1	TRBV28	CASTGVVNEQFF
TRBJ2-2	TRBV7-3	CASSGPTGELFF
TRBJ2-1	TRBV12-3/TRBV12-4	CASNELAGRNEQFF
TRBJ1-2	TRBV12-3/TRBV12-4	CASSYRDPANYGYTF